Listed below are T cell receptor beta chains from one sample, sequenced in a study of CD8 T cells in ankylosing spondylitis. Via MiXCR, TCRdb re-called the 5' RACE reads, giving one row per CDR3 protein. The data show about 340,000 distinct CDR3 sequences, around 7.6% seen once. The sample taken for sequencing was blood, either unsorted or a sorted T cell fraction (not recorded which). These receptors were obtained from a male donor with ankylosing spondylitis. CDR3s include the opening cysteine and the closing phenylalanine or tryptophan. Each record gives: J gene, V gene, D gene, CDR3 protein. A D gene is named only where the DNA matches it firmly.

TRBJ2-4,TRBV20-1,TRBD2,CSARDRLAGVGIQYF
TRBJ2-1,TRBV20-1,TRBD2,CSARNGRNSYNEQFF
TRBJ1-2,TRBV5-5,NA,CASSLGLPLNYGYTF
TRBJ2-1,TRBV29-1,TRBD2,CSVTPGLAGSNEQFF
TRBJ1-1,TRBV29-1,TRBD1,CSVARQGGLTEAFF
TRBJ2-7,TRBV5-1,NA,CASSLADAISYEQYF
TRBJ1-4,TRBV6-5,NA,CASKDPQQKLFF
TRBJ2-2,TRBV15,NA,CAAKGDTGELFF
TRBJ2-7,TRBV11-2,TRBD2,CASSLDGLAGSQYF
TRBJ2-7,TRBV12-3/TRBV12-4,NA,CASSHPGGREQYF
TRBJ2-2,TRBV11-3,NA,CASYLSGNTGELFF
TRBJ2-2,TRBV14,NA,CASSRRNVGELFF
TRBJ2-2,TRBV20-1,NA,CSASGGMNTGELFF
TRBJ1-1,TRBV5-1,NA,CASSRRGSDTEAFF
TRBJ2-1,TRBV27,TRBD1,CASTTTGVNEQFF
TRBJ2-2,TRBV29-1,NA,CSAQQGTGELFF
TRBJ1-3,TRBV6-6,NA,CASRGGNTIYF
TRBJ2-5,TRBV10-3,TRBD2,CAISDPRAAASGAQGTQYF
TRBJ1-1,TRBV29-1,NA,CSVVSGYTEAFF
TRBJ2-3,TRBV6-1,NA,CASRRGPSSDTQYF
TRBJ2-5,TRBV29-1,NA,CSVVFGTGTQSF
TRBJ1-1,TRBV5-1,TRBD1,CASRRDRMNTEAFF
TRBJ2-7,TRBV6-1,NA,CAILSGTTDEQYF
TRBJ2-5,TRBV20-1,NA,CSAFQDGHSGETQYF
TRBJ2-2,TRBV4-1,NA,CASSQIPPPHSDTGELFF
TRBJ1-1,TRBV28,TRBD1,CASRGDRATEAFF
TRBJ2-3,TRBV4-1,NA,CASSPPRPGLGTDTQYF
TRBJ2-5,TRBV7-6,NA,CASSLGGTHQETQYF
TRBJ2-5,TRBV7-9,NA,CASLGQRVHARETQYF
TRBJ2-3,TRBV5-1,TRBD2,CASRPETGTSAYTQYF
TRBJ2-2,TRBV3-1,NA,CASSPSRNTGELFF
TRBJ2-5,TRBV10-3,NA,CAISEQETQYF
TRBJ2-7,TRBV20-1,NA,CSARDWDIYEQYF
TRBJ2-5,TRBV15,NA,CATSGTVAFHF
TRBJ2-3,TRBV5-1,NA,CASSLEGSDTQYF
TRBJ2-5,TRBV19,NA,CASSTPGTRETQYF
TRBJ2-5,TRBV3-1,TRBD2,CASSSRHELALDF
TRBJ2-7,TRBV5-1,TRBD2,CASSLMASGRRLPIEQYF
TRBJ2-5,TRBV12-3/TRBV12-4,NA,CASSLAPRQETQYF
TRBJ2-7,TRBV7-3,NA,CASSQDSPGEQYF
TRBJ2-2,TRBV9,TRBD1,CASSVGQGNTGELFF
TRBJ2-1,TRBV5-1,TRBD2,CASSLDLAGGVDEQFF
TRBJ1-4,TRBV5-1,TRBD1,CASSWTGGDEKLFF
TRBJ1-5,TRBV19,TRBD1,CASSISGTGFRDQPQHF
TRBJ1-6,TRBV7-6,NA,CASSLADAATRSPLHF
TRBJ2-7,TRBV7-2,NA,CASSLEQVTYEQYF
TRBJ1-1,TRBV29-1,NA,CSVENAFF
TRBJ1-5,TRBV20-1,NA,CSAPTSGRNQPQHF
TRBJ2-1,TRBV12-3/TRBV12-4,NA,CASSPGVADRYNEQFF
TRBJ2-5,TRBV29-1,NA,CSVISNRRETQYF
TRBJ1-4,TRBV29-1,TRBD1,CSVTGGEGEKLFF
TRBJ1-5,TRBV3-1,NA,CASSQERRASGNQPQHF
TRBJ2-5,TRBV7-6,NA,CASTELGASRETLYF